This TCR beta chain appears in the sequencing data of a study of shared clonotypes between healthy human individuals. The authors' processing: ImmunoSEQ sequences covered only the junction and lacked quality scores; filtering therefore differed. The method was immunoSEQ multiplex PCR; TCRdb's version includes in-frame clones alone and lacks a portion of them. The V and J calls and clone size come from that table; D and trimming were worked out from the DNA. The data show about 710,000 clones, around 73% seen once. Worth noting for this clone: Its antigen is not identified.

Study results and limitations: With few donors, the genetic and exposure-history diversity represented was limited. Sorted-subset sequencing was shown by rarefaction to be incomplete despite large depth.

With 0 bases removed from V and 5 bases from J, the gap between germline ends came to 7 bases. Germline-derived CDR1 and CDR2 are MGHRA and YSYEKL. The CDR3 extends over 13 amino acids. The receptor comes from a woman in her twenties or thirties in good health. This chain links TRBV4-1 with TRBJ2-5; unclear D gene. The sample taken for sequencing was memory CD4+ T cells sorted from blood. Indicated subset: CD45RA-negative fraction. The DNA for the CDR3 is TGCGCCAGCAGCCAAGACTGGTACGAGACCCAGTACTTC. Its translation is CASSQDWYETQYF.